Included here is one TCR beta chain sequence, with context. The sample belongs to a study of blood T cell repertoires in COVID-19. Study-level information: Researchers got acute and convalescent COVID-19 samples from the United States, Italy and Spain. Sample material is recorded as cDNA or gDNA derived from T cells, B-cell-depleted T cells, or PBMCs.

V was pared by 3 bases and J by 9 bases, with 6 bases of the junction left unmatched. Germline loops: CDR1 SEHNR, CDR2 FQNEAQ (reference sequence). The CDR3 runs 15 residues. Seattle patient enrollment occurred during active infection, with longitudinal follow-up thereafter. In the original analysis: From reference gene primer amplification, estimates of nucleated cell counts were derived. Some clones are missing from TCRdb's copy, which holds only in-frame ones; the method was immunoSEQ multiplex PCR. V, J and clone size were drawn from that table, and D and trimming were deduced from the DNA. The sample consists of about 130,000 clones, more than 85% of them appearing once.

What was sequenced was peripheral blood. This receptor was taken from a man aged 55 to 70 with COVID-19, enrolled during active disease. J is TRBJ1-6 and V is TRBV7-9; 9 bases are a match to TRBD1. The CDR3 sequence is CASSLSGTGLSPLHF. Here the CDR3 DNA reads TGTGCCAGCAGCTTGAGCGGGACAGGGCTTTCACCCCTCCACTTT.